These 15 T cell receptor beta chains came from one sample sequenced in a study of blood T cell repertoires in COVID-19. This table comes from immunoSEQ multiplex PCR, and its TCRdb copy is limited to in-frame clones, with some not included. The data contain about 89,000 clones, roughly 80% of them singletons. The sample consisted of peripheral blood. Every receptor here comes from a human donor in a cohort sampled during active COVID-19.

The chain recombines TRBV20-1 with TRBJ1-2, with TRBD1 as a possible D gene (5 bases). Germline V lookup: CDR1 DFQATT, CDR2 SNEGSKA (reference sequence). This CDR3 comprises 11 residues. V was cut by 2 bases and J by 6 bases, with 7 bases left in between. CDR3 in DNA: TGCAGTGCTAGAAAGGGGAATGGCTACACCTTC. Translating it yields CSARKGNGYTF.

J is TRBJ1-2 and V is TRBV5-4; 7 positions agree with TRBD1. This CDR3 contains 14 residues. Germline loops: CDR1 SGHNT, CDR2 YYREEE (reference sequence). V was clipped by 0 bases and J by 2 bases; unmatched bases: 1. The chain's CDR3 is CASSLVGQNYGYTF. CDR3 nucleotide sequence: TGTGCCAGCAGCTTGGTGGGACAGAACTATGGCTACACCTTC.

The chain couples TRBV6-5 to TRBJ2-7; D possibly corresponds to TRBD1 (5 bases). V was shortened by 6 bases and J by 2 bases, with 11 bases between the two germline ends. CDR3 length equals 13 residues. Germline loops: CDR1 MNHEY, CDR2 SVGAGI. The DNA for the CDR3 is TGTGCCAGCAGGACAGTCTCCCCCTACGAGCAGTACTTC. Protein: CASRTVSPYEQYF.

This chain connects TRBV7-9 to TRBJ2-2; D gene unclear. The CDR3 sequence is 12 residues long. V was clipped by 0 bases and J by 7 bases, with 3 bases between them. Germline-derived CDR1 and CDR2 are SEHNR and FQNEAQ (reference sequence). The CDR3 region has the DNA TGTGCCAGCAGCTTAGCCGGCGGGGAGCTGTTTTTT. Translating it yields CASSLAGGELFF.

The table lists this clone with a count of one. This chain uses TRBV5-1 with TRBJ1-2, with D uncertain. Germline values: CDR1 SGHRS, CDR2 YFSETQ. The V and J ends lost 4 bases and 4 bases respectively, with 20 bases between them. The CDR3 consists of 16 residues. CDR3 loop: CASSPRSGTAGYGYTF. Written as DNA, the CDR3 is TGCGCCAGCAGCCCCCGGTCGGGCACAGCGGGCTATGGCTACACCTTC.

CDR3 protein: CASSLRQGEQYF. Written as DNA, the CDR3 is TGTGCCAGCAGTCTACGACAGGGGGAGCAGTACTTC. V usage is TRBV6-5 and J usage is TRBJ2-7; 8 bases are shared with TRBD1. The V gene end was trimmed by 5 bases and the J gene end by 7 bases; junction bases not matched to a gene: 4. The CDR3 is 12 amino acids. Germline lookup yields CDR1 MNHEY and CDR2 SVGAGI.

The chain couples TRBV5-6 to TRBJ2-2; TRBD1 matches 8 bases. Unmatched junction bases numbered 7, after V lost 4 bases and J lost 2 bases. Per the germline V gene, CDR1 is SGHDT and CDR2 is YYEEEE. The CDR3 is made up of 16 amino acids. The CDR3 loop reads CASSRWTGRNTGELFF. CDR3 bases: TGTGCCAGCAGCCGATGGACAGGGCGTAACACCGGGGAGCTGTTTTTT.

Concerning this clone itself: One end of the junction is discordant with germline, which a read error may explain. The chain uses TRBV7-3 and TRBJ2-5; a weak D match, TRBD2 (6 bases). CDR1 SGHTA and CDR2 FQGTGA come from the germline V gene. The CDR3 runs 15 residues. The CDR3 loop reads CASSLTGATQETQYF. In DNA form, the CDR3 reads TGTGCCAGCAGCCTAACGGGAGCAACGCAAGAGACCCAGTACTTC.

Here the CDR3 DNA reads TGTGCCAGCAGTTTTTATTCGAAGCGGGAGACCCAGTACTTC. It encodes CASSFYSKRETQYF. The chain couples TRBV6-2 or TRBV6-3 to TRBJ2-5, with D possibly matching TRBD2 (5 bases). V was cut by 4 bases and J by 5 bases, with 14 bases left in between. CDR1 is MNHEY and CDR2 is SVGEGT in the germline V gene. The length of the CDR3 is 14 residues.

V is TRBV27 and J is TRBJ2-3; weak D call: TRBD2 (5 bases). The CDR3 extends over 14 amino acids. Looked up from germline, CDR1 is MNHEY and CDR2 is SMNVEV (reference sequence). Trimming pared 7 bases from V and 3 bases from J, leaving 14 bases between. The CDR3 is CASKVGAGTDTQYF. CDR3 nucleotide sequence: TGTGCCAGCAAAGTGGGAGCTGGTACAGATACGCAGTATTTT.

This chain joins TRBV7-2 and TRBJ2-7; 10 bases are a match to TRBD1. V lost 5 bases and J lost 1; bases outside the gene matches: 5. Germline loops: CDR1 SGHTA, CDR2 FQGNSA. The CDR3 extends over 15 amino acids. The CDR3 DNA follows: TGTGCCAGCAGCAGGGGACAGGGGATTTCCTACGAGCAGTACTTC. This gives the protein CASSRGQGISYEQYF. Supplemented by reference TRBV7-2 and TRBJ2-7, the full variable domain reads GAGVSQSPSNKVTEKGKDVELRCDPISGHTALYWYRQSLGQGLEFLIYFQGNSAPDKSGLPSDRFSAERTGGSVSTLTIQRTQQEDSAVYLCASSRGQGISYEQYFGPGTRLTVT.

The genes are TRBV4-3 and TRBJ2-2; 12 bases are shared with TRBD2. The CDR3 contains 16 residues. V shed 4 bases and J 8 bases; nucleotides not matched to a gene: 8. Germline values: CDR1 LGHNA, CDR2 YSLEER. The CDR3 loop is CASSPGLAGSPGELFF. CDR3 DNA sequence: TGCGCCAGCAGCCCCGGACTAGCGGGATCTCCGGGGGAGCTGTTTTTT.

J is TRBJ2-1 and V is TRBV2; TRBD2 agrees at 13 bases. The CDR3 has 15 residues. After removal of 4 bases from V and 9 bases from J, the junction contained 6 bases not matched to a gene. CDR1 is SNHLY, CDR2 FYNNEI, per germline. CDR3 coding DNA: TGTGCCAGCAGTGCCGGACTAGCGGGAGTCGGTGAGCAGTTCTTC. Its protein product is CASSAGLAGVGEQFF.

The chain uses TRBV28 and TRBJ2-3; perhaps TRBD2 as D (6 bases). Germline V gene data show CDR1 as MDHEN and CDR2 as SYDVKM. The CDR3 runs 15 residues. The germline V and J ends were trimmed by 8 bases and 0 bases, with 15 bases remaining between them. For the CDR3, the DNA is TGTGCCAGCCTCCCCCGGGAGCGGAGCACAGATACGCAGTATTTT. This gives the protein CASLPRERSTDTQYF.

V is TRBV11-3 and J is TRBJ2-7, with a tentative D call TRBD2 (5 bases). Trimming removed 3 bases from V and 0 bases from J, with 9 bases in between. Germline V gene lookup returns CDR1 SGHNT and CDR2 YENEEA. The CDR3 covers 14 residues. The CDR3 sequence is CASSFEGISYEQYF. In DNA form, the CDR3 reads TGTGCCAGCAGCTTCGAGGGAATCTCCTACGAGCAGTACTTC.